The rows below give T cell receptor beta chains drawn from one sample of a study of OX40 agonist ivuxolimab in advanced cancers. Clones were sequenced by immunoSEQ multiplex PCR, and TCRdb holds only the in-frame ones, with some missing. Found here are roughly 65,000 clones, around 90% of them singletons; the top ten hold under 1%. The sample here was CD4+ or CD8+ T cells sorted from blood, taken in a trial of the OX40 agonist ivuxolimab. These receptor sequences come from an adult with an advanced solid tumor such as melanoma, head and neck, liver or kidney cancer. Each CDR3 is given with its conserved first and last residue. The D gene is left open where the match is weak. The listing skips clone size in some rows; elsewhere it reads once, few, many or a size class.

NA	TRBJ2-3	NA	13	TRBV28	CASRQTATDTQYF	TGTGCCAGCAGGCAAACAGCCACAGATACGCAGTATTTT
NA	TRBJ1-4	NA	12	TRBV28	CASLGGIEKLFF	TGTGCCAGCCTCGGAGGGATCGAAAAACTGTTTTTT
TRBD2	TRBJ2-7	NA	17	TRBV4-2	CASSQDPRRREAYEQYF	TGTGCCAGCAGCCAAGACCCACGGAGGCGGGAGGCCTACGAGCAGTACTTC
NA	TRBJ2-2	NA	16	TRBV4-3	CASSLLEGFNTGELFF	TGCGCCAGCAGCTTGCTGGAGGGATTCAACACCGGGGAGCTGTTTTTT
TRBD2	TRBJ2-3	NA	17	TRBV7-3	CASSLSGTSGVPSTQYF	TGTGCCAGCAGCTTATCGGGGACTAGCGGGGTCCCCAGTACGCAGTATTTT
TRBD1	TRBJ2-1	once	16	TRBV4-1	CASSQERGTVYNEQFF	TGCGCCAGCAGCCAAGAAAGGGGGACAGTTTACAATGAGCAGTTCTTC
NA	TRBJ1-4	NA	15	TRBV28	CASSLPGAGREKLFF	TGTGCCAGCAGTTTGCCCGGGGCAGGCCGGGAAAAACTGTTTTTT
TRBD2	TRBJ2-7	NA	16	TRBV28	CASSLFSSGPRGEQYF	TGTGCCAGCAGTCTCTTCTCTAGCGGACCCCGTGGCGAGCAGTACTTC
NA	TRBJ1-2	once	14	TRBV7-2	CASSSVQGRDGYTF	TGTGCCAGCAGCTCCGTCCAGGGAAGGGATGGCTACACCTTC
NA	TRBJ1-1	NA	15	TRBV5-6	CASSLRRERNTEAFF	TGTGCCAGCAGCTTAAGGAGGGAAAGGAACACTGAAGCTTTCTTT
NA	TRBJ2-7	NA	15	TRBV5-4	CASSFSSGHYYEQYF	TGTGCCAGCAGCTTTTCAAGTGGCCACTATTACGAGCAGTACTTC
NA	TRBJ1-3	NA	14	TRBV27	CASSSSVVGNTIYF	TGTGCCAGCAGTTCATCAGTGGTAGGAAACACCATATATTTT
TRBD1	TRBJ1-4	NA	14	TRBV5-1	CASSSRGWDEKLFF	TGCGCCAGCAGCTCCAGGGGGTGGGATGAAAAACTGTTTTTT
NA	TRBJ1-3	once	15	TRBV7-8	CASSSYRGAGNTIYF	TGTGCCAGCAGCTCCTATCGGGGAGCTGGAAACACCATATATTTT
TRBD1	TRBJ2-6	NA	19	TRBV5-1	CASSPSGGYGESGANVLTF	TGCGCCAGCAGCCCCTCAGGGGGATACGGAGAGTCTGGGGCCAACGTCCTGACTTTC
NA	TRBJ1-1	once	14	TRBV27	CASSLYGLDTEAFF	TGTGCCAGCAGTTTATACGGGTTGGACACTGAAGCTTTCTTT
NA	TRBJ1-1	few	13	TRBV30	CAWSLTGNTEAFF	TGTGCCTGGAGTCTGACAGGGAACACTGAAGCTTTCTTT
TRBD1	TRBJ1-1	once	13	TRBV19	CASSTGQDTEAFF	TGTGCCAGTAGTACCGGACAGGACACTGAAGCTTTCTTT
NA	TRBJ1-2	NA	16	TRBV4-3	CASSQDRYGGGYGYTF	TGCGCCAGCAGCCAAGATCGTTATGGGGGAGGGTATGGCTACACCTTC
NA	TRBJ2-5	NA	15	TRBV28	CASSFPSGAQETQYF	TGTGCCAGCAGTTTTCCTTCAGGGGCTCAAGAGACCCAGTACTTC
NA	TRBJ1-5	NA	16	TRBV4-3	CASSQDVGGSNQPQHF	TGCGCCAGCAGCCAAGACGTAGGTGGAAGCAATCAGCCCCAGCATTTT
TRBD1	TRBJ1-4	NA	16	TRBV4-1	CASSQGTGGRGEKLFF	TGCGCCAGCAGCCAAGGGACAGGGGGCCGAGGGGAAAAACTGTTTTTT
TRBD1	TRBJ2-2	once	17	TRBV30	CAWSPQGGPRGTGELFF	TGTGCCTGGAGTCCACAGGGGGGACCGCGTGGCACCGGGGAGCTGTTTTTT
NA	TRBJ1-1	NA	16	TRBV5-6	CASSFRRTSMNTEAFF	TGTGCCAGCAGCTTCCGGAGGACTTCCATGAACACTGAAGCTTTCTTT